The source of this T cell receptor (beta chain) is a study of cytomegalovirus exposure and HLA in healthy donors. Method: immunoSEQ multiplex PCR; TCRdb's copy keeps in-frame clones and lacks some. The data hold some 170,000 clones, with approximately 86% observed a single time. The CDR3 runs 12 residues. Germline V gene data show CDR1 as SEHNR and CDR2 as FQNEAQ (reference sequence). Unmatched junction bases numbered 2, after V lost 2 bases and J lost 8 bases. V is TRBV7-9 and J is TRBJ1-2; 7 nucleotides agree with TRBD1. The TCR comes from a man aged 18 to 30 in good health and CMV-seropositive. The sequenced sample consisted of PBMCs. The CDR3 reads CASSLQGGGYTF. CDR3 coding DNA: TGTGCCAGCAGCTTACAAGGGGGCGGCTACACCTTC.